Presented here are 14 T cell receptor beta chains from one specimen sequenced in a study of T-cell reconstitution after alpha-beta-depleted transplantation in children. This sample's TCRbeta library carried unique molecular identifier barcodes. TCRdb used MiXCR to reprocess the PCR reads, holding one entry per CDR3 protein. The sample shows some 530,000 distinct CDR3 sequences, around 13% of them seen only once. The sample here was PBMCs from the stem cell graft donor, taken from the stem cell graft. These receptors were collected from a human donor who donated a stem cell graft to a child with combined immunodeficiency.

Sample share makes this clonotype large (0.1 to 1%). This chain links TRBV3-1 with TRBJ1-5; 7 nucleotides match TRBD1. CDR3 length: 14 amino acids. Per germline, CDR1 LGHDT and CDR2 YNNKEL (reference sequence). Losses at the gene ends were 6 bases for V and 0 bases for J; bases not matched to a gene: 2. The CDR3 sequence: CASSTGDSNQPQHF. In nucleotides, the CDR3 is TGTGCCAGCAGTACAGGGGATAGCAATCAGCCCCAGCATTTT.

V gene TRBV7-3 combines with J gene TRBJ2-1, with TRBD2 matching over 14 bases. Germline CDR1 and CDR2: SGHTA and FQGTGA. The CDR3 has 20 residues. Germline trimming cut 5 bases from V and 5 bases from J; bases unmatched to any gene: 17. CDR3: CASSPGLAGGADAWNNEQFF. In DNA form, the CDR3 reads TGTGCCAGCAGCCCCGGACTAGCGGGAGGTGCCGACGCGTGGAACAATGAGCAGTTCTTC.

In this sample, this clonotype turned up many times. The chain is built from TRBV24-1 and TRBJ2-2; possibly TRBD1 or TRBD2 for D (5 bases each). The V end lost 0 bases, the J end lost 0 bases, and 10 bases lay between the germline ends. CDR1 is KGHDR and CDR2 is SFDVKD in the germline V gene. The CDR3 spans 17 residues. Here the CDR3 DNA reads TGTGCCACCAGTGATTTGCTTGGGGGAGCGAACACCGGGGAGCTGTTTTTT. Translated, it gives CATSDLLGGANTGELFF.

In this sample, this clonotype turned up a few times. V and J are TRBV12-3 or TRBV12-4 and TRBJ2-3, with D possibly TRBD2 on 6 matching bases. The CDR3 is made up of 16 amino acids. V was cut by 7 bases and J by 4 bases, with 21 bases left in between. The CDR3 DNA reads as TGTGCCAGCACCAGTTTTCGGCGGGGCGGGGCAGATACGCAGTATTTT. Protein sequence: CASTSFRRGGADTQYF.

This clonotype was seen at least ten times. The CDR3: CASSQEGGHSPLHF. The CDR3 DNA reads TGCGCCAGCAGCCAAGAGGGGGGACATTCACCCCTCCACTTT. This chain links TRBV4-3 with TRBJ1-6, with D tentatively TRBD1 (5 bases). Per the germline V gene, CDR1 is LGHNA and CDR2 is YSLEER. Trimming shortened V by 0 bases and J by 8 bases, and 8 bases separated the two germline ends. CDR3 length: 14 amino acids.

This chain connects TRBV12-3 or TRBV12-4 to TRBJ2-7; D is uncertain. The CDR3 length is 14 residues. V shed 5 bases and J shed 4 bases, with 15 bases lying between them. CDR3 nucleotide sequence: TGTGCCAGCAGTACCGGGTTTCCCGGGTACGAGCAGTACTTC. Its protein product is CASSTGFPGYEQYF.

As regards this clonotype: One end of the junction varies from germline; a read error may be responsible. V usage is TRBV7-7 and J usage is TRBJ2-3; TRBD2 aligns across 8 bases. The CDR3 has 15 residues. Germline CDR1 is SSHAT and CDR2 is FNYEAQ (reference sequence). The CDR3 is CASSEGRGGTDTQYF. The DNA of the CDR3 is TGTGCTAGCAGCGAAGGGCGGGGGGGCACAGATACGCAGTATTTT.

The chain uses TRBV15 and TRBJ2-5; D unclear. Germline V lookup: CDR1 LNHNV, CDR2 YYDKDF (reference sequence). V was cut by 0 bases and J by 9 bases, with 11 bases left in between. This CDR3 comprises 13 residues. As DNA, the CDR3 is TGTGCCACCAGCAGAGATTCTGAACGCGCCCAGTACTTC. The encoded protein is CATSRDSERAQYF.

V is TRBV12-3 or TRBV12-4 and J is TRBJ2-1; D might be TRBD2 (6 bases). The CDR3 has 17 residues. The V end was cut by 3 bases, the J end by 0 bases, with 15 bases between. The CDR3 loop reads CASSFSLTGSSYNEQFF. In DNA form, the CDR3 reads TGTGCCAGCAGTTTCTCATTGACCGGGAGCTCCTACAATGAGCAGTTCTTC.

This clonotype was counted at least ten times. The CDR3 DNA reads TGTGCCAGCAGCCAAGATTTGGGGGGGCATAATGAGCAGTTCTTC. Translation: CASSQDLGGHNEQFF. V is TRBV4-2 and J is TRBJ2-1; D might be TRBD2 (7 bases). Germline values: CDR1 LGHNA, CDR2 YNFKEQ. This CDR3 contains 15 residues. Trimming took off 0 bases at V and 7 bases at J, with 13 bases between the two ends.

This clonotype has a handful of counts. No DNA is shown, since the ends of the CDR3 on it are uncertain; the CDR3 is the one TCRdb lists. The chain uses TRBV12-3 or TRBV12-4 and TRBJ1-2; no DNA check was done on the table's D call, TRBD1. The CDR3 length is 15 residues, termini included. The CDR3 sequence is CASSLVSGPGKGYTF.

The V gene is TRBV4-3, the J gene TRBJ2-7; TRBD2 matches 9 bases. The V gene's germline CDR1 is LGHNA and CDR2 YSLEER. The CDR3 contains 16 residues. Trimming removed 1 base from V and 0 bases from J; junction bases left unmatched: 4. The CDR3 is CASSQGTSDSSYEQYF. CDR3 sequence (DNA): TGCGCCAGCAGCCAAGGGACTAGCGATAGCTCCTACGAGCAGTACTTC.

The CDR3, as DNA: TGCGCCAGCAGCCCCCGGGACAGCTCTGGAAACACCATATATTTT. This encodes CASSPRDSSGNTIYF. This chain links TRBV5-1 with TRBJ1-3; 7 positions agree with TRBD1. Germline V CDR1 and CDR2: SGHRS, YFSETQ. Trimming cost V 4 bases and J 0 bases; bases outside gene matches: 4. The CDR3 consists of 15 residues.

A few counts support this clonotype. This chain uses TRBV4-3 with TRBJ2-3, with TRBD2 matching over 7 bases. Germline CDR1 is LGHNA and CDR2 is YSLEER. The CDR3 extends over 18 amino acids. Germline trimming cut 1 base from V and 2 bases from J; bases unmatched to any gene: 12. This CDR3 is CASSQGGLRGEFTDTQYF. The CDR3 DNA follows: TGCGCCAGCAGCCAAGGAGGACTACGGGGGGAGTTCACAGATACGCAGTATTTT.